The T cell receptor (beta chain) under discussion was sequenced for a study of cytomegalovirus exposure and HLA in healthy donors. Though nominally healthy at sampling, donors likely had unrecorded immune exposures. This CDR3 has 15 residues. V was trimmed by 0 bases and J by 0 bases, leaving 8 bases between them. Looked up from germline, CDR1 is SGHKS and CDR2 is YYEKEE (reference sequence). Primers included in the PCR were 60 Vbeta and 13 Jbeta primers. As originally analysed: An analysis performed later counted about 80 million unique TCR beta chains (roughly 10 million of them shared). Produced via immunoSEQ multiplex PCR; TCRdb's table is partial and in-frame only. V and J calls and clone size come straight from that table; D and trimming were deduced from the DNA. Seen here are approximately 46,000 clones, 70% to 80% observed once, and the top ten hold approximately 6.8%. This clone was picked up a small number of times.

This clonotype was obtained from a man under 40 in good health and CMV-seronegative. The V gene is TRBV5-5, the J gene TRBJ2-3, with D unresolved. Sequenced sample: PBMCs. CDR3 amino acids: CASSLVEYSTDTQYF. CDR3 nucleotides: TGTGCCAGCAGCTTGGTTGAGTATAGCACAGATACGCAGTATTTT. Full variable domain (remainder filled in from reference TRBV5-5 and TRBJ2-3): DAGVTQSPTHLIKTRGQQVTLRCSPISGHKSVSWYQQVLGQGPQFIFQYYEKEERGRGNFPDRFSARQFPNYSSELNVNALLLGDSALYLCASSLVEYSTDTQYFGPGTRLTVL.